The rows below give T cell receptor beta chains drawn from one sample of a study of T cell repertoires in cytomegalovirus infection. Their specific antigens are unknown. TCRdb re-called the reads with MiXCR, one entry per CDR3 protein. Of about 830,000 distinct CDR3 sequences listed, less than 35% were seen once; the top ten hold 9.5% to 15%. Sequenced here: cultured CD8+ T cells from PBMCs, sampled from culture after CMV antigen stimulation. The receptors stem from a human donor in good health (CMV status not recorded). Some clones in this sample may be carry-over from other donors' samples. CDR3s include the opening cysteine and the closing phenylalanine or tryptophan. The D gene is left open where the match is weak. Clone size is given for some rows only: seen once, a few or many times, or a class if the clone is expanded.

d_call: .; j_call: TRBJ2-2; clone_size: .; v_call: TRBV19; cdr3_nt: TGTGCCAGTAGTATAGGTGCTGGCGGGGAGCTGTTTTTT; cdr3_aa: CASSIGAGGELFF
d_call: .; j_call: TRBJ1-5; clone_size: few; v_call: TRBV7-8; cdr3_nt: TGTGCCAGCAGCTTAGAGGAGCGGCAGAGCAATCAGCCCCAGCATTTT; cdr3_aa: CASSLEERQSNQPQHF
d_call: .; j_call: TRBJ1-5; clone_size: .; v_call: TRBV6-1; cdr3_nt: TGTGCCAGCAGTGAACGCAGCAGCAATCAGCCCCAGCATTTT; cdr3_aa: CASSERSSNQPQHF
d_call: .; j_call: TRBJ2-2; clone_size: few; v_call: TRBV29-1; cdr3_nt: TGCAGCGTTGAAGAACACGGGGAGGTCGGGGAGCTGTTTTTT; cdr3_aa: CSVEEHGEVGELFF
d_call: TRBD2; j_call: TRBJ2-3; clone_size: .; v_call: TRBV5-5; cdr3_nt: TGTGCCAGCAGCTTCCGGGACTACATTCTAGATACGCAGTATTTT; cdr3_aa: CASSFRDYILDTQYF
d_call: .; j_call: TRBJ2-5; clone_size: many; v_call: TRBV7-6; cdr3_nt: TGTGCCAGCAGCTGGCCCTCCGGGACAAACCAAGAGACCCAGTACTTC; cdr3_aa: CASSWPSGTNQETQYF
d_call: .; j_call: TRBJ1-2; clone_size: .; v_call: TRBV12-3/TRBV12-4; cdr3_nt: TGTGCCAGCAGTCACGAGGCCAGCAACTATGGCTACACCTTC; cdr3_aa: CASSHEASNYGYTF
d_call: .; j_call: TRBJ1-4; clone_size: few; v_call: TRBV4-1; cdr3_nt: TGCGCCAGCAGCCAAGAGATCACAGGCATCCGTCTGATTAATGAAAAACTGTTTTTT; cdr3_aa: CASSQEITGIRLINEKLFF
d_call: .; j_call: TRBJ2-5; clone_size: once; v_call: TRBV7-9; cdr3_nt: TGTGCCAGCAGCAGCACTATTTTCGACCGGGAGACCCAGTACTTC; cdr3_aa: CASSSTIFDRETQYF
d_call: TRBD2; j_call: TRBJ2-5; clone_size: many; v_call: TRBV7-2; cdr3_nt: TGTGCCAGCAGCCTAAAACTAGCGGGGGGGGTGAAGACCCAGTACTTC; cdr3_aa: CASSLKLAGGVKTQYF